Sequencing of this T cell receptor (beta chain) was carried out in a study of response to subunit inactivated influenza vaccine. TCRdb redid the calling of the RT-PCR reads with MiXCR, one entry per CDR3 protein. Among about 170,000 distinct CDR3 sequences listed, less than 15% were seen once. V was clipped by 6 bases and J by 2 bases, with 14 bases between them. There are 14 residues in the CDR3. Germline V lookup: CDR1 MGHRA, CDR2 YSYEKL. Another study also made use of these data, one on T cells expressing NK-cell markers. That work states: TCR beta cDNA was made by 5'RACE template switching with UMIs.

This sequence originates from a man aged 45-60 years who received an inactivated influenza vaccine. This chain joins TRBV4-1 and TRBJ2-7, with D maybe TRBD2 (6 bases). This material consisted of CD8+ T cells sorted from PBMCs, taken 11 to 12 days after vaccination. CDR3 DNA sequence: TGCGCCAGCAGTATCCGGGACTCAGCCTACGAGCAGTACTTC. Translation: CASSIRDSAYEQYF.